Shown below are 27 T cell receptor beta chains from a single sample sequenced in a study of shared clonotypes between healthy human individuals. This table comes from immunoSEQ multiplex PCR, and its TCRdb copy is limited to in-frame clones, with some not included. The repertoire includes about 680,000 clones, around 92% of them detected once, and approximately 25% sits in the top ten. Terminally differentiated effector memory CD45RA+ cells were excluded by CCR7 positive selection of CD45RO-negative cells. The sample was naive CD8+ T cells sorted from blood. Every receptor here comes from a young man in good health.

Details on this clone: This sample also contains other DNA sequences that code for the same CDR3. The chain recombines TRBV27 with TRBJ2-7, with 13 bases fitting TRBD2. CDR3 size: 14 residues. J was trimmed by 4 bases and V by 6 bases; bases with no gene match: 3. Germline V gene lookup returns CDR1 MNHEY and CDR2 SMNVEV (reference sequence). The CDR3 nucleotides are TGTGCCAGCAGCCCGGGACTAGCGGGGTACGAGCAGTACTTC. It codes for CASSPGLAGYEQYF.

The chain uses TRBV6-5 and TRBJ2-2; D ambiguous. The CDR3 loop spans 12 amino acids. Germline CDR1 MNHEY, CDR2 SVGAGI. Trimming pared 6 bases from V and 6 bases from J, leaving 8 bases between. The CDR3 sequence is CASSSVAGELFF. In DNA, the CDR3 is TGTGCCAGCAGCTCCGTTGCCGGGGAGCTGTTTTTT.

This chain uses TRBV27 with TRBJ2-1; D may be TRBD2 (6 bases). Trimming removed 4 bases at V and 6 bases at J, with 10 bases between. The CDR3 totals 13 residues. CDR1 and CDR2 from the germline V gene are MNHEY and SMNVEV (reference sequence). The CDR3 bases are TGTGCCAGCAGTTGGACCGGGAGCAATGAGCAGTTCTTC. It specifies CASSWTGSNEQFF.

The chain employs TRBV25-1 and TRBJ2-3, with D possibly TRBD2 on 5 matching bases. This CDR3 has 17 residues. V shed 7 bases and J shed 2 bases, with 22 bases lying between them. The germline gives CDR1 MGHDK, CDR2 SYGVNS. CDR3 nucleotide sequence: TGTGCCAGCACCGGACTGGGCCGGTGTCCCCTCACAGATACGCAGTATTTT. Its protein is CASTGLGRCPLTDTQYF.

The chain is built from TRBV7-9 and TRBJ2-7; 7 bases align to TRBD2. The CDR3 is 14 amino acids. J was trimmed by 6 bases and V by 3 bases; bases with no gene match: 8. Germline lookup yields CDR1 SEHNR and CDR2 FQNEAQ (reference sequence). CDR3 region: CASSFLGLGGEQYF. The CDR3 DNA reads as TGTGCCAGCAGCTTCCTCGGACTAGGAGGCGAGCAGTACTTC.

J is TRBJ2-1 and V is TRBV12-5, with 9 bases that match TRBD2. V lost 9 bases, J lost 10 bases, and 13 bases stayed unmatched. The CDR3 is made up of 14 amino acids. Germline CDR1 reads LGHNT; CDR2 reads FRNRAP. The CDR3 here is CARDHSGSFLEQFF. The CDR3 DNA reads TGTGCTAGAGACCATAGCGGGAGTTTCCTGGAGCAGTTCTTC.

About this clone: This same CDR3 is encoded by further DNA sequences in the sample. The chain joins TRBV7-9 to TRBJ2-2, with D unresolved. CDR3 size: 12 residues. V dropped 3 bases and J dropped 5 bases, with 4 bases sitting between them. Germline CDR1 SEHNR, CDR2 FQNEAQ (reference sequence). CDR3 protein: CASSLGTGELFF. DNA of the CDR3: TGTGCCAGCAGCTTGGGGACCGGGGAGCTGTTTTTT. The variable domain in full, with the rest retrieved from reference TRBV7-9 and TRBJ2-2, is DTGVSQNPRHKITKRGQNVTFRCDPISEHNRLYWYRQTLGQGPEFLTYFQNEAQLEKSRLLSDRFSAERPKGSFSTLEIQRTEQGDSAMYLCASSLGTGELFFGEGSRLTVL.

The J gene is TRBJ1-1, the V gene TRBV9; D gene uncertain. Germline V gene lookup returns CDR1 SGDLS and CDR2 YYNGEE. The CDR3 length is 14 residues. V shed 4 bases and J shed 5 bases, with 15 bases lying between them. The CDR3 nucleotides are TGTGCCAGCAGCTCCGGGAGCGGATTGACTGAAGCTTTCTTT. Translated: CASSSGSGLTEAFF.

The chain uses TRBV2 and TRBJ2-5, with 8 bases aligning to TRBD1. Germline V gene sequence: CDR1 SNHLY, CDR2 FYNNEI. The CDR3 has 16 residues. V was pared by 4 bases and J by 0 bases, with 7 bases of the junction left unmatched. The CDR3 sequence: CASSAQRQGYQETQYF. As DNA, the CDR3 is TGTGCCAGCAGTGCACAGCGACAGGGGTACCAAGAGACCCAGTACTTC.

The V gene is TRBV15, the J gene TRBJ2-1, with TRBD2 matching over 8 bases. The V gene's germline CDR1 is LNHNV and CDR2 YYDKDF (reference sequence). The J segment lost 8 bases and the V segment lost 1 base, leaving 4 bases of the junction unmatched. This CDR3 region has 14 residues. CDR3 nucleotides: TGTGCCACCAGCAGAGGGCTAGCGGGCGATGAGCAGTTCTTC. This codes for CATSRGLAGDEQFF. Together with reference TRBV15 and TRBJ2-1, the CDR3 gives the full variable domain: DAMVIQNPRYQVTQFGKPVTLSCSQTLNHNVMYWYQQKSSQAPKLLFHYYDKDFNNEADTPDNFQSRRPNTSFCFLDIRSPGLGDTAMYLCATSRGLAGDEQFFGPGTRLTVL.

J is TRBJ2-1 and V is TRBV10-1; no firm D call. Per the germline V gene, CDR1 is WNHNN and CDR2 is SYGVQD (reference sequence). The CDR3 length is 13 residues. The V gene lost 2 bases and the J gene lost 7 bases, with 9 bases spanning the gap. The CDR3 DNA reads TGCGCCAGCAGTGAGAATACTTGGAATGAGCAGTTCTTC. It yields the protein CASSENTWNEQFF.

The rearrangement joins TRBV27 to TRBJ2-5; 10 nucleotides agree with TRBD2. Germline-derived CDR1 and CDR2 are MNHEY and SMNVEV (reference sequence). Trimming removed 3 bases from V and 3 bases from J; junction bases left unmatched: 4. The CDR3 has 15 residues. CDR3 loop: CASSFASGSKETQYF. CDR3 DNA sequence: TGTGCCAGCAGTTTTGCTAGCGGGAGTAAAGAGACCCAGTACTTC.

CDR3 loop: CASSLLTSGSWTGELFF. CDR3 in DNA: TGTGCCAGCAGTCTTTTAACTAGCGGGAGTTGGACCGGGGAGCTGTTTTTT. The V and J genes are TRBV27 and TRBJ2-2; 11 bases line up with TRBD2. V shed 5 bases, J shed 5 bases, and the junction held 10 bases outside the gene matches. CDR3 length equals 17 residues. The germline gives CDR1 MNHEY, CDR2 SMNVEV (reference sequence).

CDR3 protein: CASSSFPDTQYF. CDR3 coding DNA: TGTGCCAGCAGCTCATTTCCAGATACGCAGTATTTT. The chain is built from TRBV7-9 and TRBJ2-3; no clear D gene. The length of the CDR3 is 12 residues. Trimming shortened V by 4 bases and J by 4 bases, and 6 bases separated the two germline ends. The V gene's germline CDR1 is SEHNR and CDR2 FQNEAQ (reference sequence).

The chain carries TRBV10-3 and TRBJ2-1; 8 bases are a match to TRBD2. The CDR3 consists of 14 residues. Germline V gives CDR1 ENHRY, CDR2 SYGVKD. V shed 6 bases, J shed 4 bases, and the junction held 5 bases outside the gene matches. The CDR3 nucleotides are TGTGCCATCAGGCCGGGACTAGAGTACAATGAGCAGTTCTTC. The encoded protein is CAIRPGLEYNEQFF.

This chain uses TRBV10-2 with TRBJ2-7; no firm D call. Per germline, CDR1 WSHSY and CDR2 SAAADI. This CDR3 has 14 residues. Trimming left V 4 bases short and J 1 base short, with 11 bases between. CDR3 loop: CASSGFRSSYEQYF. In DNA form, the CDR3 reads TGCGCCAGCAGTGGTTTCAGGAGTTCCTACGAGCAGTACTTC.

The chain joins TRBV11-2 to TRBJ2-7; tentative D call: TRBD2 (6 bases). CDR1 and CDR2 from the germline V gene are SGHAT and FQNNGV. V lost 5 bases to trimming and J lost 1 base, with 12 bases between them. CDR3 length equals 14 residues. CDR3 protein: CASSTRDSSYEQYF. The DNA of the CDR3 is TGTGCCAGCAGCACCCGGGACTCATCCTACGAGCAGTACTTC. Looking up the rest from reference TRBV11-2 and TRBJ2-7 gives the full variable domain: EAGVAQSPRYKIIEKRQSVAFWCNPISGHATLYWYQQILGQGPKLLIQFQNNGVVDDSQLPKDRFSAERLKGVDSTLKIQPAKLEDSAVYLCASSTRDSSYEQYFGPGTRLTVT.

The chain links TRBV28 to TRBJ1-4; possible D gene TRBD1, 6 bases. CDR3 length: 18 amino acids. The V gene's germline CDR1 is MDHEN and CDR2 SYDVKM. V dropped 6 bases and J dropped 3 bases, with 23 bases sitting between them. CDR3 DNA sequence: TGTGCCAGCAGCACTACTGGGACAACACTACTGGCTAATGAAAAACTGTTTTTT. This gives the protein CASSTTGTTLLANEKLFF.

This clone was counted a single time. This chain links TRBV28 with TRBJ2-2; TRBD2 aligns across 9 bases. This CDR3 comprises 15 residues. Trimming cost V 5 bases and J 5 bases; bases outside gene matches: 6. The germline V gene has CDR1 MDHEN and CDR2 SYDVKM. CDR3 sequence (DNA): TGTGCCAGCAGTAGGGTAGCGGGAGAGACCGGGGAGCTGTTTTTT. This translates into CASSRVAGETGELFF. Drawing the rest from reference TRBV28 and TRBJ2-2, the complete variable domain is DVKVTQSSRYLVKRTGEKVFLECVQDMDHENMFWYRQDPGLGLRLIYFSYDVKMKEKGDIPEGYSVSREKKERFSLILESASTNQTSMYLCASSRVAGETGELFFGEGSRLTVL.

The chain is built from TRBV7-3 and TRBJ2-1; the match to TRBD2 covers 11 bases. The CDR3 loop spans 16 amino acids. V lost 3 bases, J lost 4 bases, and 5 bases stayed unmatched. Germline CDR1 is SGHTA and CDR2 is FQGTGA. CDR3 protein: CASSFTSGRTYNEQFF. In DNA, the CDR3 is TGTGCCAGCAGCTTCACTAGCGGGAGAACTTACAATGAGCAGTTCTTC.

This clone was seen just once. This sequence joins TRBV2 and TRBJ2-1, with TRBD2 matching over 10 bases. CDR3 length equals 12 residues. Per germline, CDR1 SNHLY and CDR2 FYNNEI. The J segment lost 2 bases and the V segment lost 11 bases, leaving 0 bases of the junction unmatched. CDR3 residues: CALAGAYNEQFF. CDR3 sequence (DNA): TGTGCCCTAGCGGGGGCCTACAATGAGCAGTTCTTC.

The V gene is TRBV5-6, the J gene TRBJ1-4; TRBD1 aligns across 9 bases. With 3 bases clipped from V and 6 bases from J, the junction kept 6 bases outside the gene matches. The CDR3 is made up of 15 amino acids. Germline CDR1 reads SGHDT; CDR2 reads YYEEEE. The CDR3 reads CASSWRGQGDEKLFF. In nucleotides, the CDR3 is TGTGCCAGCAGCTGGCGGGGACAGGGAGATGAAAAACTGTTTTTT.

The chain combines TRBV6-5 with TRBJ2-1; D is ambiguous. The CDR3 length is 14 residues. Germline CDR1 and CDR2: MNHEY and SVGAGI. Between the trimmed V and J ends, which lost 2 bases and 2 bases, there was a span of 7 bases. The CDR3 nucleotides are TGTGCCAGCAGTTACGGGCAGGCCTACAATGAGCAGTTCTTC. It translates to CASSYGQAYNEQFF.

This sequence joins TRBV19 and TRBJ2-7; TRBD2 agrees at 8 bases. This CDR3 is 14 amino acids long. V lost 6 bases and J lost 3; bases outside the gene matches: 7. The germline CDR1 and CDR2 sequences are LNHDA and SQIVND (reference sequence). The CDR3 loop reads CASSTRGGGYEQYF. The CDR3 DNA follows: TGTGCCAGTAGCACCCGGGGGGGCGGCTACGAGCAGTACTTC.

The DNA for the CDR3 is TGTGCCAGCACCGAAGTGGTTGGTAGGGAGACCCAGTACTTC. Residues: CASTEVVGRETQYF. J is TRBJ2-5 and V is TRBV27; no definite D call. Trimming removed 7 bases from V and 5 bases from J, with 17 bases in between. The CDR3 runs to 14 residues. CDR1 MNHEY and CDR2 SMNVEV come from the germline V gene (reference sequence).

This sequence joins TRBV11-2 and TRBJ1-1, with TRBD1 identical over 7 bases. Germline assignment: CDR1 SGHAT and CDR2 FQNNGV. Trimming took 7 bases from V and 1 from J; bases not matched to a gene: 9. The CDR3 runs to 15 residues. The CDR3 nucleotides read TGTGCCAGCACCCAAGGGGGCGGTGGGAACACTGAAGCTTTCTTT. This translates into CASTQGGGGNTEAFF.

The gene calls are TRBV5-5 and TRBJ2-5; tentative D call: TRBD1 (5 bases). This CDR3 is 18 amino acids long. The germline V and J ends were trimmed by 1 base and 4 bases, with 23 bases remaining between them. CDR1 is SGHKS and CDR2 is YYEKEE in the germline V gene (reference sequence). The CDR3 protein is CASSLLLGRIVRGETQYF. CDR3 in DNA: TGTGCCAGCAGCTTGCTGTTGGGAAGGATAGTAAGGGGAGAGACCCAGTACTTC.